This entry lists 14 T cell receptor beta chains sequenced from one sample in a study of blood T cell repertoires in COVID-19. Profiling relied on immunoSEQ multiplex PCR, and the TCRdb table lists in-frame clones only, not all of them. The sample consists of some 300,000 clones, 70% to 90% of them appearing once. Material for sequencing was PBMCs or T cells enriched from blood (not recorded which). The receptors stem from a woman aged 60-75 years in a cohort exposed to, infected with or recovered from COVID-19 (not recorded which).

The V call is TRBV7-2, the J call TRBJ1-4; the match to TRBD1 covers 8 bases. CDR1 SGHTA and CDR2 FQGNSA come from the germline V gene. The V segment lost 3 bases and the J segment 6 bases; nucleotides outside the gene matches: 3. The CDR3 sequence is 14 residues long. The CDR3 DNA sequence: TGTGCCAGCAGCTTGGGACAGGCCTATGAAAAACTGTTTTTT. The encoded protein is CASSLGQAYEKLFF.

The chain combines TRBV6-2 or TRBV6-3 with TRBJ2-3; TRBD2 might be the D (6 bases). Trimming stripped 3 bases from V and 0 bases from J, with 10 bases between. The CDR3 runs 15 residues. Germline lookup yields CDR1 MNHEY and CDR2 SVGEGT. CDR3 sequence reads: CASSYSGLSTDTQYF. CDR3 DNA sequence: TGTGCCAGCAGTTATTCCGGACTAAGCACAGATACGCAGTATTTT.

This chain joins TRBV7-6 and TRBJ1-2; tentatively, D is TRBD1 (6 bases). From germline, CDR1 is SGHVS and CDR2 FNYEAQ. Deletions cut 3 bases from V and 4 bases from J, with 12 bases between. The CDR3 is made up of 14 amino acids. DNA of the CDR3: TGTGCCAGCAGCTTGGACAGCCTAGGCTATGGCTACACCTTC. It codes for CASSLDSLGYGYTF.

V usage is TRBV28 and J usage is TRBJ2-7, with a tentative D call TRBD2 (6 bases). This CDR3 has 12 amino acids. CDR1 and CDR2 (germline): MDHEN, SYDVKM. V was clipped by 6 bases and J by 4 bases, with 10 bases between them. In DNA, the CDR3 is TGTGCCAGCAGCGCTGGGGGGTACGAGCAGTACTTC. Protein: CASSAGGYEQYF. The full variable domain, its missing parts supplied by reference TRBV28 and TRBJ2-7, is DVKVTQSSRYLVKRTGEKVFLECVQDMDHENMFWYRQDPGLGLRLIYFSYDVKMKEKGDIPEGYSVSREKKERFSLILESASTNQTSMYLCASSAGGYEQYFGPGTRLTVT.

As DNA, the CDR3 is TGTGCCAGCAGTTCAAGAGACGCCTCAGCGGGAGAAGCCTACGAGCAGTACTTC. It encodes CASSSRDASAGEAYEQYF. The gene calls are TRBV27 and TRBJ2-7; 8 bases agree with TRBD2. The length of the CDR3 is 18 residues. J gave up 2 bases and V 4 bases, and 16 bases lay outside the gene matches. Looked up from germline, CDR1 is MNHEY and CDR2 is SMNVEV (reference sequence).

In this sample, this clone turned up a few times. This sequence joins TRBV10-1 and TRBJ2-7; weak D call: TRBD2 (5 bases). With 7 bases removed from V and 7 bases from J, the gap between germline ends came to 11 bases. The germline gives CDR1 WNHNN, CDR2 SYGVQD (reference sequence). The CDR3 sequence is 11 residues long. The CDR3 spells CASTFRGEQYF. The CDR3 DNA reads TGCGCCAGCACCTTTCGCGGGGAGCAGTACTTC.

The gene calls are TRBV11-2 and TRBJ2-5, with D possibly being TRBD2 (5 bases). Per the germline V gene, CDR1 is SGHAT and CDR2 is FQNNGV. This CDR3 is built from 14 residues. Trimming shortened V by 2 bases and J by 5 bases, and 12 bases separated the two germline ends. This CDR3 is CASSLRSPGETQYF. CDR3 DNA: TGTGCCAGCAGCTTAAGGTCCCCGGGGGAGACCCAGTACTTC.

The chain uses TRBV18 and TRBJ1-1; 10 nucleotides agree with TRBD1. The V gene's germline CDR1 is KGHSH and CDR2 LQKENI. J gave up 0 bases and V 3 bases, and 4 bases lay outside the gene matches. The CDR3 sequence is 16 residues long. The CDR3 region is CASSPRDRGLNTEAFF. The CDR3, as DNA: TGTGCCAGCTCACCCAGGGACAGGGGCCTGAACACTGAAGCTTTCTTT.

The gene calls are TRBV27 and TRBJ2-5; 7 bases align to TRBD1. Looked up from germline, CDR1 is MNHEY and CDR2 is SMNVEV (reference sequence). This CDR3 has 13 residues. V was clipped by 6 bases and J by 4 bases; unmatched bases: 5. The CDR3 spells CASRGDRRETQYF. The CDR3 DNA is TGTGCCAGCAGGGGGGACAGACGAGAGACCCAGTACTTC.

The chain has TRBV2 and TRBJ1-4; 10 nucleotides line up with TRBD1. Germline-derived CDR1 and CDR2 are SNHLY and FYNNEI. The trim removed 6 bases at V and 3 bases at J, leaving 7 bases unmatched. The CDR3 is 16 amino acids. In DNA form, the CDR3 reads TGTGCCAGCAGAAAAGACAGGGGGCCGGCTAATGAAAAACTGTTTTTT. It is translated as CASRKDRGPANEKLFF.

The chain links TRBV13 to TRBJ2-5; maybe TRBD1 (6 bases). The germline V gene has CDR1 PRHDT and CDR2 FYEKMQ (reference sequence). V gave up 9 bases and J gave up 2 bases, with 10 bases separating them. The CDR3 is 12 residues long. This chain's CDR3 is CASKDSQETQYF. In nucleotides, the CDR3 is TGTGCCAGTAAGGACAGTCAAGAGACCCAGTACTTC.

The chain carries TRBV7-2 and TRBJ1-3; a weak D match, TRBD1 (5 bases). Trimming pared 5 bases from V and 0 bases from J, leaving 11 bases between. The germline V gene has CDR1 SGHTA and CDR2 FQGNSA. This CDR3 spans 15 amino acids. The CDR3 bases are TGTGCCAGCAGCCTCGACAGTGTCTCTGGAAACACCATATATTTT. It specifies CASSLDSVSGNTIYF. Full variable domain (outside the CDR3, taken from reference TRBV7-2 and TRBJ1-3): GAGVSQSPSNKVTEKGKDVELRCDPISGHTALYWYRQSLGQGLEFLIYFQGNSAPDKSGLPSDRFSAERTGGSVSTLTIQRTQQEDSAVYLCASSLDSVSGNTIYFGEGSWLTVV.

The chain couples TRBV6-5 to TRBJ2-3; unclear D gene. V was cut by 7 bases and J by 7 bases, with 9 bases left in between. Germline CDR1 is MNHEY and CDR2 is SVGAGI. This CDR3 spans 11 amino acids. CDR3 loop: CASNSRYTQYF. DNA for the CDR3: TGTGCCAGCAACAGCAGATATACGCAGTATTTT.

The chain employs TRBV12-3 or TRBV12-4 and TRBJ2-1; 8 nucleotides align to TRBD2. J gave up 15 bases and V 5 bases, and 9 bases lay outside the gene matches. The CDR3 is 12 amino acids. CDR3 residues: CASSLQRELVFF. The CDR3 bases are TGTGCCAGCAGTCTCCAGCGGGAGTTAGTGTTCTTC.